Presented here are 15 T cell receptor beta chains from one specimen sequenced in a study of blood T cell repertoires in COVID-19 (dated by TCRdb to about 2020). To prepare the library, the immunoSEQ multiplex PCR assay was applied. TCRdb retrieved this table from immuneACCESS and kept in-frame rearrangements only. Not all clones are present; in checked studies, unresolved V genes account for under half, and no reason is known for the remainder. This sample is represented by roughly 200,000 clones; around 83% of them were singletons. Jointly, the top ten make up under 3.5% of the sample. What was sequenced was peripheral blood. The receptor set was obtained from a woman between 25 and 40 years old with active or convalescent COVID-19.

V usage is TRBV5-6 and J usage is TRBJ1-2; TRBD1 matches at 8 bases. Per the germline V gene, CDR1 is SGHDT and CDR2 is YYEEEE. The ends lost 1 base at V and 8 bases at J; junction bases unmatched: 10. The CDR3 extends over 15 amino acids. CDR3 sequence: CASSLRGQGGTGYTF. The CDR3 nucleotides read TGTGCCAGCAGCTTGCGTGGACAGGGAGGTACAGGCTACACCTTC.

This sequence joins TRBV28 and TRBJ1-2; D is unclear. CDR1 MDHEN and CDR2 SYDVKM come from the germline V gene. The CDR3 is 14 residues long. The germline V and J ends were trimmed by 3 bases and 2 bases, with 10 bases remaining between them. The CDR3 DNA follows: TGTGCCAGCAGTTTTATGTACTCAAACTATGGCTACACCTTC. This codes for CASSFMYSNYGYTF.

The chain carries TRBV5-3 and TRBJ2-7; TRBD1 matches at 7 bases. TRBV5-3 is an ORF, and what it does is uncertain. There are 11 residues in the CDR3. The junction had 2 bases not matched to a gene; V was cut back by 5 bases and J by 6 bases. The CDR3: CARSSGGEQYF. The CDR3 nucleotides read TGTGCCAGAAGTTCAGGGGGCGAGCAGTACTTC.

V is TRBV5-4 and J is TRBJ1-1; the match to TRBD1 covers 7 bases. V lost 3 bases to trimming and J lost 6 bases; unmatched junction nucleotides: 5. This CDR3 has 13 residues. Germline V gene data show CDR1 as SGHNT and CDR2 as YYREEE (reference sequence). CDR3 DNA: TGTGCCAGCAGCTCGAATCAGGGGGCTGAAGCTTTCTTT. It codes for CASSSNQGAEAFF.

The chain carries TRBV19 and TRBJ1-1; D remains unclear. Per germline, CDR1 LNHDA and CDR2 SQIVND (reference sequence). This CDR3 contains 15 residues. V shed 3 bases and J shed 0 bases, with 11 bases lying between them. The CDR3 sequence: CASSMRRDLNTEAFF. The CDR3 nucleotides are TGTGCCAGTAGTATGCGACGGGATTTGAACACTGAAGCTTTCTTT. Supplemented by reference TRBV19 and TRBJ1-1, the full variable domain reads DGGITQSPKYLFRKEGQNVTLSCEQNLNHDAMYWYRQDPGQGLRLIYYSQIVNDFQKGDIAEGYSVSREKKESFPLTVTSAQKNPTAFYLCASSMRRDLNTEAFFGQGTRLTVV.

The CDR3 protein is CASSFQRGGGQETQYF. CDR3 in DNA: TGTGCCAGTAGTTTCCAGCGGGGGGGAGGCCAAGAGACCCAGTACTTC. The rearrangement links TRBV19 to TRBJ2-5; 10 bases fit TRBD2. The germline V gene has CDR1 LNHDA and CDR2 SQIVND (reference sequence). This CDR3 region has 16 residues. Trimming took 5 bases from V and 1 from J; bases not matched to a gene: 7.

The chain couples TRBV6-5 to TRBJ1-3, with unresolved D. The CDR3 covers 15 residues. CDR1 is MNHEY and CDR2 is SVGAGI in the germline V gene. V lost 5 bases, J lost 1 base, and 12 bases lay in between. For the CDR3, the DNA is TGTGCCAGCAGTCCGGTACAGCCTTCTGGAAACACCATATATTTT. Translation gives CASSPVQPSGNTIYF.

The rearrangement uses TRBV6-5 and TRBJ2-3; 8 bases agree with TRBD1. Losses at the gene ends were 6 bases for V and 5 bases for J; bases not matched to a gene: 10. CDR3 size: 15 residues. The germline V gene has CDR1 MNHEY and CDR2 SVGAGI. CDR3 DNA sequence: TGTGCCAGCAGCCCCGACAGGGGTGTTTTAGATACGCAGTATTTT. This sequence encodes CASSPDRGVLDTQYF.

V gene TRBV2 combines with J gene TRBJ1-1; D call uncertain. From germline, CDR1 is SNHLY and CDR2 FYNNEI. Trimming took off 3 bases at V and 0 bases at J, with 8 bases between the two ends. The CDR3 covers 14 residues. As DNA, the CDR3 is TGTGCCAGCAGTGATACCAGTTTGAACACTGAAGCTTTCTTT. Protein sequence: CASSDTSLNTEAFF.

The CDR3 reads CASSLGGGVQETQYF. DNA for the CDR3: TGTGCCAGCAGCTTGGGCGGGGGGGTCCAAGAGACCCAGTACTTC. The V gene is TRBV5-4, the J gene TRBJ2-5, with 9 positions matching TRBD2. The CDR3 totals 15 residues. Germline CDR1 and CDR2: SGHNT and YYREEE (reference sequence). Unmatched junction bases numbered 1, after V lost 0 bases and J lost 1 base. The whole variable domain, filled in from reference TRBV5-4 and TRBJ2-5, reads ETGVTQSPTHLIKTRGQQVTLRCSSQSGHNTVSWYQQALGQGPQFIFQYYREEENGRGNFPPRFSGLQFPNYSSELNVNALELDDSALYLCASSLGGGVQETQYFGPGTRLLVL.

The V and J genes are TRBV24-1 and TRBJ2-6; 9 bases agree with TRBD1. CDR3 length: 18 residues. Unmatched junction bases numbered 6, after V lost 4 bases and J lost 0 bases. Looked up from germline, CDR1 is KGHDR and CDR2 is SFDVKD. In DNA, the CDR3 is TGTGCCACCAGTGACCCCGGGACAGGGTCCTCTGGGGCCAACGTCCTGACTTTC. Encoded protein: CATSDPGTGSSGANVLTF.

CDR3 region: CASSYPLQSGTSNNEQFF. The DNA for the CDR3 is TGTGCCAGCAGTTACCCTCTACAATCCGGGACTAGTAACAATGAGCAGTTCTTC. The J gene is TRBJ2-1, the V gene TRBV6-2 or TRBV6-3, with 8 nucleotides matching TRBD2. Germline loops: CDR1 MNHEY, CDR2 SVGEGT. CDR3 length: 18 amino acids. J was trimmed by 5 bases and V by 2 bases; bases with no gene match: 14.

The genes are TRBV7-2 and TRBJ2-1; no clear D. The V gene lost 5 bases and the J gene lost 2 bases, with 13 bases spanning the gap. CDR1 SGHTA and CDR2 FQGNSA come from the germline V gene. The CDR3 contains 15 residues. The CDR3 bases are TGTGCCAGCAGCCCCCTCGCGGCCCCCTACAATGAGCAGTTCTTC. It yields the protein CASSPLAAPYNEQFF. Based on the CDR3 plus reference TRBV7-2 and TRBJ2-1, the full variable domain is GAGVSQSPSNKVTEKGKDVELRCDPISGHTALYWYRQSLGQGLEFLIYFQGNSAPDKSGLPSDRFSAERTGGSVSTLTIQRTQQEDSAVYLCASSPLAAPYNEQFFGPGTRLTVL.

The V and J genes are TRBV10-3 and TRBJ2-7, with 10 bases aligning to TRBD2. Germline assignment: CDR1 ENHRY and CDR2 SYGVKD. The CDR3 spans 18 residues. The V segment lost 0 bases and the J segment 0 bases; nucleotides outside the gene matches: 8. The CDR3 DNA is TGTGCCATCAGTGAGTCTTTAGCGGGGGGTCCCAGCTCCTACGAGCAGTACTTC. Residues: CAISESLAGGPSSYEQYF.

Written as DNA, the CDR3 is TGCAGCGTCACGCCAGCCACAGGGGGCCACGGCTACACCTTC. Translation: CSVTPATGGHGYTF. This chain uses TRBV29-1 with TRBJ1-2; 9 bases are a match to TRBD1. There are 14 residues in the CDR3. V dropped 6 bases and J dropped 8; count of bases not matched to a gene: 13. The V gene's germline CDR1 is SQVTM and CDR2 ANQGSEA. Full variable domain (remainder filled in from reference TRBV29-1 and TRBJ1-2): SAVISQKPSRDICQRGTSLTIQCQVDSQVTMMFWYRQQPGQSLTLIATANQGSEATYESGFVIDKFPISRPNLTFSTLTVSNMSPEDSSIYLCSVTPATGGHGYTFGSGTRLTVV.